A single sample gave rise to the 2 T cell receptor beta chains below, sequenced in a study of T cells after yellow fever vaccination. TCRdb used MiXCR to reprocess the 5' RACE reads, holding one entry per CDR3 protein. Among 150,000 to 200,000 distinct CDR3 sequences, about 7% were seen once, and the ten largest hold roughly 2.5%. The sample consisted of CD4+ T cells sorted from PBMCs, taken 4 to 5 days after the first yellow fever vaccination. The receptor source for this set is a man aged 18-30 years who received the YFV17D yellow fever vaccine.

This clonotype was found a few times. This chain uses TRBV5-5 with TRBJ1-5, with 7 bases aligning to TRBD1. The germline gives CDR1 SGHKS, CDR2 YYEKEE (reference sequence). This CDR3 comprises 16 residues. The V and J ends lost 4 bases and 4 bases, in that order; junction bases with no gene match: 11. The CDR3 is CASSPADRLDNQPQHF. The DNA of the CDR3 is TGTGCCAGCAGCCCTGCGGACAGGTTAGATAATCAGCCCCAGCATTTT. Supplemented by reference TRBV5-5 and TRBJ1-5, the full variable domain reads DAGVTQSPTHLIKTRGQQVTLRCSPISGHKSVSWYQQVLGQGPQFIFQYYEKEERGRGNFPDRFSARQFPNYSSELNVNALLLGDSALYLCASSPADRLDNQPQHFGDGTRLSIL.

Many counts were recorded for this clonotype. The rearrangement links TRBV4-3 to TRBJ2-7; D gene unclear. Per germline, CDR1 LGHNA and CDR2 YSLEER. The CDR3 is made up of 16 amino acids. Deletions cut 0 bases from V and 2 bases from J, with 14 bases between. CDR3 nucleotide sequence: TGCGCCAGCAGCCAAGATCAACGGATCCGAACCTACGAGCAGTACTTC. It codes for CASSQDQRIRTYEQYF.